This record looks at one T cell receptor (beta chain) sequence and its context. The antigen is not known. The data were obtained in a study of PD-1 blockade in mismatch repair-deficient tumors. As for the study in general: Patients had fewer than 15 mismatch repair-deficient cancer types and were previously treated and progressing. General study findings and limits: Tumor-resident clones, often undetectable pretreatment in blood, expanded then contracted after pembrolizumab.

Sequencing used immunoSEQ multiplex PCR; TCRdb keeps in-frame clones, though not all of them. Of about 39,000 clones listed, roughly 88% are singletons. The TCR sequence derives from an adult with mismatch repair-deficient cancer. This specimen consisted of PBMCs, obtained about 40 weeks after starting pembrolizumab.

DNA of the CDR3: TGTGCCAGCAGCCGCGTAGGAGGTCATGCCACAGATACGCAGTATTTT. Its translation is CASSRVGGHATDTQYF. The chain carries TRBV9 and TRBJ2-3; maybe TRBD2 (5 bases). The V and J ends lost 4 bases and 2 bases respectively, with 17 bases between them. The length of the CDR3 is 16 residues. Germline V gene lookup returns CDR1 SGDLS and CDR2 YYNGEE. Full variable domain (outside the CDR3, taken from reference TRBV9 and TRBJ2-3): DSGVTQTPKHLITATGQRVTLRCSPRSGDLSVYWYQQSLDQGLQFLIQYYNGEERAKGNILERFSAQQFPDLHSELNLSSLELGDSALYFCASSRVGGHATDTQYFGPGTRLTVL.